The rows below give T cell receptor beta chains drawn from one sample of a study of blood T cell repertoires in COVID-19. The method was immunoSEQ multiplex PCR; TCRdb's version includes in-frame clones alone and lacks a portion of them. The profile shows 200,000 or so clones, around nine tenths of them singletons. Source material: PBMCs or T cells enriched from blood (not recorded which). The receptors here all came from a woman between 25 and 40 years old who had been exposed to COVID-19. Each CDR3 is given with its conserved first and last residue. The order of the fields is J gene, CDR3 length, V gene, CDR3 protein.

TRBJ1-4,14,TRBV2,CASSGTRGGEKLFF
TRBJ1-5,14,TRBV28,CASGQGLSNQPQHF
TRBJ2-3,16,TRBV5-1,CASSLDLAGYTDTQYF
TRBJ2-3,15,TRBV11-3,CASSDPGQGADTQYF
TRBJ2-5,16,TRBV7-7,CASSRGGLASQETQYF
TRBJ1-2,16,TRBV6-5,CASSYSGGALVYGYTF
TRBJ1-2,11,TRBV3-1/TRBV3-2,CASSQDGGYTF
TRBJ2-1,16,TRBV25-1,CASSATSGISYNEQFF
TRBJ1-2,13,TRBV18,CASSPPGGGRYTF
TRBJ2-5,16,TRBV18,CASSPSDRGGQETQYF
TRBJ1-3,17,TRBV18,CASSPLRTASSGNTIYF
TRBJ2-6,15,TRBV4-1,CASSQQTAGANVLTF
TRBJ1-1,14,TRBV5-4,CASSPRLGGTEAFF
TRBJ2-3,16,TRBV6-4,CASSDGWTSGRDTQYF
TRBJ2-2,14,TRBV28,CASSSGGRTGELFF
TRBJ2-2,14,TRBV19,CASSTERESGELFF
TRBJ2-1,17,TRBV24-1,CATSDPSASGRVNEQFF
TRBJ1-1,16,TRBV5-6,CASSHLDREGDTEAFF
TRBJ1-2,15,TRBV7-6,CASSNVPGQGGGYTF
TRBJ2-1,16,TRBV12-5,CASGLRLAGGLNEQFF
TRBJ2-5,15,TRBV6-5,CASSLATQGMETQYF
TRBJ2-4,17,TRBV19,CASSMIPPGGPKNIQYF
TRBJ2-7,13,TRBV12-3/TRBV12-4,CASSPTGEPRRYF
TRBJ2-1,16,TRBV25-1,CASSDLTSGSRDEQFF
TRBJ1-5,15,TRBV4-1,CASSQLSGLYQPQHF
TRBJ2-2,18,TRBV7-7,CASSLIEWDYRGTGELFF
TRBJ1-2,14,TRBV11-2,CASSLAGQGLGYTF
TRBJ2-5,15,TRBV9,CASSVSGNKQETQYF
TRBJ1-1,15,TRBV11-2,CASSLDRSRGAEAFF
TRBJ2-1,14,TRBV3-1/TRBV3-2,CASSPRASRPEQFF
TRBJ1-4,15,TRBV15,CATSIVGALDEKLFF
TRBJ2-2,15,TRBV9,CASSVTGTGYGELFF
TRBJ2-3,14,TRBV7-2,CASSPGLGINTQYF
TRBJ2-3,13,TRBV29-1,CSVASRRTDTQYF
TRBJ2-1,17,TRBV29-1,CSVSTGVGGRAWNEQFF
TRBJ1-5,17,TRBV11-2,CASSLYGQPYSNQPQHF
TRBJ2-1,17,TRBV7-8,CASSLAQEAGGDNEQFF
TRBJ2-3,16,TRBV5-1,CASTKGRDKITDTQYF
TRBJ2-5,20,TRBV19,CASSSGGPSLLAGVGETQYF
TRBJ2-7,13,TRBV7-9,CASSFPGVYEQYF
TRBJ2-7,14,TRBV4-1,CASSQGTGNYEQYF
TRBJ1-4,16,TRBV5-1,CASSLAPGGFGEKLFF
TRBJ1-1,15,TRBV5-4,CASSFYRGRNTEAFF
TRBJ2-1,15,TRBV5-4,CASSLSSGSYNEQFF
TRBJ1-1,14,TRBV18,CASSPQGLGTEAFF
TRBJ2-2,14,TRBV5-4,CASSQGRAPGELFF
TRBJ2-1,13,TRBV12-3/TRBV12-4,CASSSSSGLEQFF
TRBJ2-3,16,TRBV11-2,CASSLFGTGGADTQYF
TRBJ2-1,11,TRBV29-1,CSVGRLGEQFF
TRBJ1-4,12,TRBV30,CAWSQTNEKLFF
TRBJ1-1,14,TRBV4-2,CASSHPAGDTEAFF
TRBJ2-4,13,TRBV30,CAWTRGGANIQYF
TRBJ2-3,16,TRBV9,CASSVELAGGLNTQYF
TRBJ2-1,11,TRBV12-3/TRBV12-4,CASSSEAAKFF
TRBJ2-5,16,TRBV9,CASSTGLAGEQETQYF